This TCR beta chain is drawn from a study of blood T cell repertoires in COVID-19. Study overall: Specimens from acute and convalescent COVID-19 originated in the United States, Italy and Spain. T cells, B-cell-depleted T cells, or PBMCs supplied cDNA or gDNA.

Per the original data handling: Amplification of reference gene primers provided the estimated nucleated cell counts. Here immunoSEQ multiplex PCR was the method, and the copy in TCRdb shows in-frame clones only, minus some. Clone size and V and J calls were adopted from that table, with D and trimming inferred from the DNA. The table has 150,000 to 200,000 clones, roughly four fifths seen once. This TCR derives from a man between 65 and 79 years old who had recovered from COVID-19. Sequencing used peripheral blood.

The CDR3 nucleotides read TGTGCCAGTAGTATTGCCCGGAGCTCCTACGAGCAGTACTTC. Translating gives CASSIARSSYEQYF. The V gene is TRBV19, the J gene TRBJ2-7; D not resolved. This CDR3 is built from 14 residues. The V and J ends lost 3 bases and 0 bases respectively, with 9 bases between them. CDR1 LNHDA and CDR2 SQIVND come from the germline V gene (reference sequence).